This record concerns one TCR beta chain sequence. Possible read error: a much larger clone is one base away. The conserved phenylalanine or tryptophan is not found at the CDR3 terminus, so this likely reflects a read error. The DNA is left out, because the CDR3 cannot be placed on it with certainty; the CDR3 is given as TCRdb lists it. This specimen comes from a study of tumor and adjacent non-tumor tissue in lung cancer. TCRbeta libraries were built with three rounds of nested PCR, modified from ARM-PCR. In TCRdb, the multiplex PCR reads were re-called with MiXCR into one record per CDR3 protein. The repertoire has some 78,000 distinct CDR3 sequences, 80% of them found once; the top ten carry roughly 13%. This sample's RNA came from whole unsorted tissue. Looked up from germline, CDR1 is DFQATT and CDR2 is SNEGSKA (reference sequence). The CDR3 length equals 17 residues, ends included.

Material: lung tumor tissue. The chain recombines TRBV20-1 with TRBJ2-2; the table names TRBD2, a call not compared with the DNA. The receptor's source is a woman aged 45-59 years with non-small cell lung cancer. The CDR3 spells CSAAGLAGGPSTGELSS.